This TCR beta chain was obtained from a study of cytomegalovirus exposure and HLA in healthy donors. The length of the CDR3 is 14 residues. Germline assignment: CDR1 KGHSH and CDR2 LQKENI. V was pared by 3 bases and J by 2 bases, with 4 bases of the junction left unmatched. This clone was seen a handful of times. The PCR used 60 Vbeta and 13 Jbeta primers. The assay was immunoSEQ multiplex PCR, and TCRdb's table has in-frame clones only and misses some. The sample lists about 140,000 clones; roughly three fifths were seen once. This receptor was identified in a male donor in good health and CMV-seronegative. Material: PBMCs. The chain recombines TRBV18 with TRBJ2-7, with 7 bases identical to TRBD1. The CDR3: CASSPTGQTYEQYF. The CDR3 nucleotides read TGTGCCAGCTCACCTACGGGACAGACCTACGAGCAGTACTTC.